Sequencing of this TCR beta chain was carried out in a study of technical replicates of blood from several donors. Germline lookup yields CDR1 SGHAT and CDR2 FQNNGV. The CDR3 length is 16 residues. Unmatched junction bases numbered 8, after V lost 6 bases and J lost 1 base. This table comes from immunoSEQ multiplex PCR, and its TCRdb copy is limited to in-frame clones, with some not included. In the table there are roughly 83,000 clones, approximately 90% of which are singletons. This TCR was recovered from a human donor in good health. Sequenced material: T cells isolated from PBMCs. The genes are TRBV11-2 and TRBJ1-2; 10 bases align to TRBD1. The CDR3 coding sequence is TGTGCCAGCAGTCGACAGGGGGCACCTTTTAACTATGGCTACACCTTC. Residues: CASSRQGAPFNYGYTF.